A selection of T cell receptor beta chains follows, all from one sample in a study of shared clonotypes between healthy human individuals. Repertoires were generated with immunoSEQ multiplex PCR, while TCRdb's copy carries only in-frame clones and drops some. Of about 2.4 million clones listed, approximately 94% are singletons. Material: naive CD4+ T cells sorted from blood. The source is a man younger than 35 in good health. Both conserved end residues are part of each CDR3. Fields, in order: V gene, CDR3 length, D gene, clone size, J gene, CDR3 DNA, CDR3 protein. The D gene is left open where the match is weak. Expanded clones get a size class; other rows say once, few or many, or leave the size out.

v_call: TRBV18; cdr3_length: 14; d_call: TRBD2; clone_size: -; j_call: TRBJ2-7; cdr3_nt: TGTGCCAGCTCACCCTCCATCGGGGGAGGGGAGCAGTACTTC; cdr3_aa: CASSPSIGGGEQYF
v_call: TRBV6-5; cdr3_length: 14; d_call: -; clone_size: -; j_call: TRBJ1-2; cdr3_nt: TGTGCCAGCAGCCAGGGGCCTCCTAACTATGGCTACACCTTC; cdr3_aa: CASSQGPPNYGYTF
v_call: TRBV21-1; cdr3_length: 14; d_call: -; clone_size: once; j_call: TRBJ2-1; cdr3_nt: TGTGCCAGACTACTAGCGGGAGACTACAATGAGCAGTTCTTC; cdr3_aa: CARLLAGDYNEQFF
v_call: TRBV11-2; cdr3_length: 15; d_call: -; clone_size: -; j_call: TRBJ2-1; cdr3_nt: TGTGCCAGCAGGACGCCGGGATCTTTCTACAATGAGCAGTTCTTC; cdr3_aa: CASRTPGSFYNEQFF
v_call: TRBV6-6; cdr3_length: 15; d_call: -; clone_size: -; j_call: TRBJ2-2; cdr3_nt: TGTGCCAGCAGTTACTCGAATGAGAACACCGGGGAGCTGTTTTTT; cdr3_aa: CASSYSNENTGELFF
v_call: TRBV7-2; cdr3_length: 19; d_call: TRBD2; clone_size: -; j_call: TRBJ2-1; cdr3_nt: TGTGCCAGCAGCTTAGCTAGCGGGAGGCCGGAATCCTCCTACAATGAGCAGTTCTTC; cdr3_aa: CASSLASGRPESSYNEQFF
v_call: TRBV5-6; cdr3_length: 17; d_call: TRBD1; clone_size: -; j_call: TRBJ2-7; cdr3_nt: TGTGCCAGCAGCCCTACCGGTACGAAGGGGGCAGTTTACGAGCAGTACTTC; cdr3_aa: CASSPTGTKGAVYEQYF
v_call: TRBV6-5; cdr3_length: 15; d_call: -; clone_size: -; j_call: TRBJ1-1; cdr3_nt: TGTGCCAGCAGTTACCGTGCCAGGGCGTCGGATTGGGCTTTCTTT; cdr3_aa: CASSYRARASDWAFF
v_call: TRBV6-4; cdr3_length: 9; d_call: -; clone_size: -; j_call: TRBJ1-2; cdr3_nt: TGTGCCAGCCCCTACGGTCCTGCCTTC; cdr3_aa: CASPYGPAF
v_call: TRBV5-1; cdr3_length: 14; d_call: -; clone_size: -; j_call: TRBJ2-1; cdr3_nt: TGCGCCAGCTGGTCGGGTACGGCCCTCAATGAGCAGTTCTTC; cdr3_aa: CASWSGTALNEQFF
v_call: TRBV4-1; cdr3_length: 15; d_call: -; clone_size: -; j_call: TRBJ1-5; cdr3_nt: TGCGCCAGCAGCCAAGCGGGACTGGAAAATCAGCCCCAGCATTTT; cdr3_aa: CASSQAGLENQPQHF
v_call: TRBV10-3; cdr3_length: 14; d_call: -; clone_size: -; j_call: TRBJ1-2; cdr3_nt: TGTGCCATCAGTGAGGGGGCTTCCGGCTATGGCTACACCTTC; cdr3_aa: CAISEGASGYGYTF
v_call: TRBV15; cdr3_length: 13; d_call: -; clone_size: -; j_call: TRBJ2-5; cdr3_nt: TGTGCCACCAGCAGAGTTTTCCAAGAGACCCAGTACTTC; cdr3_aa: CATSRVFQETQYF
v_call: TRBV4-1; cdr3_length: 14; d_call: -; clone_size: -; j_call: TRBJ2-7; cdr3_nt: TGCGCCAGCAGCCAAGGACCCGGGGCTCGCGAGCAGTACTTC; cdr3_aa: CASSQGPGAREQYF
v_call: TRBV19; cdr3_length: 16; d_call: TRBD1; clone_size: -; j_call: TRBJ1-4; cdr3_nt: TGTGCCACCGCCGGGACAGGGGGTACAACTAATGAAAAACTGTTTTTT; cdr3_aa: CATAGTGGTTNEKLFF
v_call: TRBV23-1; cdr3_length: 14; d_call: -; clone_size: -; j_call: TRBJ1-1; cdr3_nt: TGCGCCAGCAGTCATTGGCGGATGAACACTGAAGCTTTCTTT; cdr3_aa: CASSHWRMNTEAFF
v_call: TRBV5-1; cdr3_length: 13; d_call: -; clone_size: -; j_call: TRBJ1-2; cdr3_nt: TGCGCCAGCAGAAGGACAGCGAACTATGGCTACACCTTC; cdr3_aa: CASRRTANYGYTF
v_call: TRBV7-8; cdr3_length: 14; d_call: -; clone_size: -; j_call: TRBJ2-7; cdr3_nt: TGTGCCAGCAGCTATAAAGGGCCGTACTACGAGCAGTACTTC; cdr3_aa: CASSYKGPYYEQYF
v_call: TRBV30; cdr3_length: 16; d_call: -; clone_size: -; j_call: TRBJ1-1; cdr3_nt: TGTGCCTGGAGTGTACAGGGAAGGGGGTTTCTCTCTGAAGCTTTCTTT; cdr3_aa: CAWSVQGRGFLSEAFF
v_call: TRBV4-1; cdr3_length: 15; d_call: -; clone_size: -; j_call: TRBJ1-2; cdr3_nt: TGCGCCAGCAGCCAAGCTTTGCCGGGGCAATTCGGCTACACCTTC; cdr3_aa: CASSQALPGQFGYTF
v_call: TRBV5-1; cdr3_length: 13; d_call: -; clone_size: -; j_call: TRBJ2-7; cdr3_nt: TGCGCCAGCAGTTCCGCTGCGTCCTACGAGCAGTACTTC; cdr3_aa: CASSSAASYEQYF
v_call: TRBV5-1; cdr3_length: 18; d_call: TRBD1; clone_size: -; j_call: TRBJ2-6; cdr3_nt: TGCGCCAGCAGCTATGGACAGGGCGTCGGCGGTGGGGCCAACGTCCTGACTTTC; cdr3_aa: CASSYGQGVGGGANVLTF
v_call: TRBV5-1; cdr3_length: 15; d_call: -; clone_size: -; j_call: TRBJ2-5; cdr3_nt: TGCGCCAGCAGCTTGGGTAGCGGAACACAAGAGACCCAGTACTTC; cdr3_aa: CASSLGSGTQETQYF
v_call: TRBV27; cdr3_length: 11; d_call: -; clone_size: -; j_call: TRBJ1-5; cdr3_nt: TGTGCCAGCAGTTTAAAGCAGCCCCAGCATTTT; cdr3_aa: CASSLKQPQHF
v_call: TRBV7-2; cdr3_length: 15; d_call: TRBD1; clone_size: -; j_call: TRBJ2-3; cdr3_nt: TGTGCCAGCAGACCACCGGGACAGGCCACAGATACGCAGTATTTT; cdr3_aa: CASRPPGQATDTQYF
v_call: TRBV10-3; cdr3_length: 13; d_call: -; clone_size: -; j_call: TRBJ1-1; cdr3_nt: TGTGCCATCAGTGACGGAACAAACACTGAAGCTTTCTTT; cdr3_aa: CAISDGTNTEAFF
v_call: TRBV7-9; cdr3_length: 18; d_call: TRBD1; clone_size: -; j_call: TRBJ1-3; cdr3_nt: TGTGCCAGCAGGAGACCGGGACAGGGGTATACCTCTGGAAACACCATATATTTT; cdr3_aa: CASRRPGQGYTSGNTIYF
v_call: TRBV5-4; cdr3_length: 12; d_call: -; clone_size: -; j_call: TRBJ2-1; cdr3_nt: TGTGCCAGCAGCTTGGACTCCAATGAGCAGTTCTTC; cdr3_aa: CASSLDSNEQFF
v_call: TRBV7-9; cdr3_length: 15; d_call: -; clone_size: -; j_call: TRBJ1-2; cdr3_nt: TGTGCCAGCAGCTTAGGTACAGCCGCTAACTATGGCTACACCTTC; cdr3_aa: CASSLGTAANYGYTF
v_call: TRBV5-4; cdr3_length: 15; d_call: -; clone_size: -; j_call: TRBJ1-6; cdr3_nt: TGTGCCAGCAGCTTGGGAACAGCGCCTAATTCACCCCTCCACTTT; cdr3_aa: CASSLGTAPNSPLHF